This passage covers 22 T cell receptor beta chains from one sample sequenced in a study of shared clonotypes between healthy human individuals. The table came from immunoSEQ multiplex PCR; TCRdb's copy has only in-frame clones and leaves some out. The repertoire holds under 2.5 million clones, 85% to 95% seen once, with roughly 0.34% in the top ten. Sequencing was performed on naive CD4+ T cells from PBMCs. Specified subset: CD45RA+ positively selected. The receptors come from a man between 18 and 29 years old in good health. Some clones in this sample may be carry-over from other donors' samples.

V usage is TRBV7-2 and J usage is TRBJ2-7; D may be TRBD1 (6 bases). The V end lost 3 bases, the J end lost 2 bases, and 14 bases lay between the germline ends. The CDR3 extends over 15 amino acids. Germline CDR1 and CDR2: SGHTA and FQGNSA. CDR3 in amino acids: CASSFDRDTPYEQYF. The CDR3 nucleotides read TGTGCCAGCAGCTTCGATAGGGACACCCCCTACGAGCAGTACTTC.

This rearrangement joins TRBV28 to TRBJ2-1; D might be TRBD2 (6 bases). Germline V CDR1 and CDR2: MDHEN, SYDVKM. V lost 8 bases to trimming and J lost 3 bases, with 8 bases between them. The CDR3 extends over 12 amino acids. CDR3 in amino acids: CASGGDYNEQFF. The CDR3, as DNA: TGTGCCAGCGGCGGGGACTACAATGAGCAGTTCTTC.

The chain links TRBV4-1 to TRBJ2-7, with 9 bases identical to TRBD2. V was clipped by 4 bases and J by 7 bases; unmatched bases: 14. Germline CDR1 reads MGHRA; CDR2 reads YSYEKL. The CDR3 is made up of 16 amino acids. The CDR3 DNA reads as TGCGCCAGCAGCCTGTCGGCCGGGACTAGCTCGAAGGAGCAGTACTTC. This gives the protein CASSLSAGTSSKEQYF.

CDR3 protein: CASIGGNTGELFF. As DNA, the CDR3 is TGTGCCAGCATCGGGGGGAACACCGGGGAGCTGTTTTTT. V usage is TRBV28 and J usage is TRBJ2-2; TRBD2 might be the D (6 bases). CDR3 length equals 13 residues. Germline V lookup: CDR1 MDHEN, CDR2 SYDVKM. The V and J ends lost 7 bases and 1 base respectively, with 7 bases between them.

The sample holds one count of this clone. V usage is TRBV6-1 and J usage is TRBJ1-5, with D perhaps TRBD1 (6 bases). The germline V gene encodes CDR1 MNHNS and CDR2 SASEGT. Trimming shortened V by 1 base and J by 4 bases, and 14 bases separated the two germline ends. CDR3 length equals 16 residues. CDR3 amino acids: CASSEGSGALNQPQHF. CDR3 nucleotide sequence: TGTGCCAGCAGTGAAGGGTCAGGGGCCCTTAATCAGCCCCAGCATTTT.

CDR3 in DNA: TGTGCCAGCAGAGTCAGGGGTTTCGAGCAGTACTTC. Protein product: CASRVRGFEQYF. The chain recombines TRBV28 with TRBJ2-7; TRBD1 might be the D (6 bases). The CDR3 has 12 amino acids. With 6 bases removed from V and 6 bases from J, the gap between germline ends came to 12 bases. CDR1 is MDHEN, CDR2 SYDVKM, per germline.

The J gene is TRBJ2-5, the V gene TRBV12-5; 12 nucleotides match TRBD2. There are 17 residues in the CDR3. From germline, CDR1 is LGHNT and CDR2 FRNRAP. V was clipped by 3 bases and J by 1 base; unmatched bases: 6. CDR3: CASGFSLAGGLQETQYF. The CDR3 DNA follows: TGTGCTAGTGGTTTCTCCCTAGCGGGAGGGCTCCAAGAGACCCAGTACTTC.

The chain carries TRBV6-5 and TRBJ2-3; D tentatively fits TRBD1 or TRBD2 (7 bases each). The CDR3 consists of 15 residues. Germline CDR1 MNHEY, CDR2 SVGAGI. The V end was cut by 6 bases, the J end by 1 base, with 14 bases between. CDR3 in DNA: TGTGCCAGCAGGGCAGGGGGGGGTCGCACAGATACGCAGTATTTT. This encodes CASRAGGGRTDTQYF.

This rearrangement joins TRBV2 to TRBJ1-5, with 9 bases aligning to TRBD1. The V gene end was trimmed by 6 bases and the J gene end by 4 bases; junction bases not matched to a gene: 7. Germline CDR1 is SNHLY and CDR2 is FYNNEI. The CDR3 is made up of 15 amino acids. The CDR3 here is CASRQGALRNQPQHF. CDR3 nucleotide sequence: TGTGCCAGCAGACAGGGGGCGCTTAGGAATCAGCCCCAGCATTTT. Drawing the rest from reference TRBV2 and TRBJ1-5, the complete variable domain is EPEVTQTPSHQVTQMGQEVILRCVPISNHLYFYWYRQILGQKVEFLVSFYNNEISEKSEIFDDQFSVERPDGSNFTLKIRSTKLEDSAMYFCASRQGALRNQPQHFGDGTRLSIL.

The chain carries TRBV7-8 and TRBJ1-1; no reliable D call. The V gene's germline CDR1 is SGHVS and CDR2 FQNEAQ. This CDR3 region has 13 residues. The V end was cut by 0 bases, the J end by 1 base, with 3 bases between. The CDR3 reads CASSLAKNTEAFF. DNA of the CDR3: TGTGCCAGCAGCTTAGCAAAGAACACTGAAGCTTTCTTT.

This clone showed up just a few times. The chain joins TRBV18 to TRBJ1-5, with D tentatively TRBD1 (5 bases). The V gene's germline CDR1 is KGHSH and CDR2 LQKENI. V shed 1 base and J shed 0 bases, with 13 bases lying between them. There are 17 residues in the CDR3. CDR3 in DNA: TGTGCCAGCTCACCACAGGGGACGGGGAATAGCAATCAGCCCCAGCATTTT. Its protein is CASSPQGTGNSNQPQHF.

The V and J genes are TRBV6-5 and TRBJ1-4; TRBD1 might be the D (5 bases). The CDR3 is 14 residues long. Trimming cost V 2 bases and J 2 bases, with 6 bases left between them. Germline CDR1 and CDR2: MNHEY and SVGAGI. As DNA, the CDR3 is TGTGCCAGCAGTTACAAGGGGACTAATGAAAAACTGTTTTTT. This sequence encodes CASSYKGTNEKLFF.

The chain recombines TRBV5-1 with TRBJ2-1; D not resolved. CDR1 SGHRS and CDR2 YFSETQ come from the germline V gene. Trimming pared 4 bases from V and 7 bases from J, leaving 15 bases between. The CDR3 runs 14 residues. The CDR3 is CASSVGNGGNEQFF. CDR3 sequence (DNA): TGCGCCAGCAGCGTGGGAAACGGTGGGAATGAGCAGTTCTTC.

This clone was counted once. V is TRBV28 and J is TRBJ2-7; TRBD1 matches at 10 bases. CDR1 is MDHEN, CDR2 SYDVKM, per germline. CDR3 length: 15 amino acids. V gave up 2 bases and J gave up 2 bases; unmatched junction bases: 3. In nucleotides, the CDR3 is TGTGCCAGCAGTTTAACGGGACAGGGGACCTACGAGCAGTACTTC. Its protein product is CASSLTGQGTYEQYF.

The chain uses TRBV5-1 and TRBJ2-7; unclear D gene. Deletions cut 0 bases from V and 3 bases from J, with 7 bases between. This CDR3 has 13 residues. Germline CDR1 SGHRS, CDR2 YFSETQ. In nucleotides, the CDR3 is TGCGCCAGCAGCTTGGGGAATTTCTACGAGCAGTACTTC. Protein product: CASSLGNFYEQYF. Filled out from reference TRBV5-1 and TRBJ2-7, the complete variable domain reads KAGVTQTPRYLIKTRGQQVTLSCSPISGHRSVSWYQQTPGQGLQFLFEYFSETQRNKGNFPGRFSGRQFSNSRSEMNVSTLELGDSALYLCASSLGNFYEQYFGPGTRLTVT.

The chain uses TRBV29-1 and TRBJ1-3; no clear D gene. CDR1 SQVTM and CDR2 ANQGSEA come from the germline V gene. The length of the CDR3 is 13 residues. V lost 6 bases, J lost 2 bases, and 11 bases lay in between. As DNA, the CDR3 is TGCAGCGTAGTACAGCTTACTGGAAACACCATATATTTT. It is translated as CSVVQLTGNTIYF.

The chain couples TRBV6-1 to TRBJ2-7; TRBD2 is a possible D gene (6 bases). CDR3 length: 15 amino acids. Trimming took 6 bases from V and 0 from J, leaving 15 bases between them. Germline CDR1 is MNHNS and CDR2 is SASEGT. CDR3 residues: CASRKREGGSYEQYF. CDR3 bases: TGTGCCAGCAGAAAAAGAGAGGGAGGCTCCTACGAGCAGTACTTC.

The chain is built from TRBV28 and TRBJ2-4; 7 bases match TRBD2. The CDR3 extends over 17 amino acids. CDR1 is MDHEN and CDR2 is SYDVKM in the germline V gene. V lost 6 bases to trimming and J lost 4 bases; unmatched junction nucleotides: 15. The CDR3 DNA sequence: TGTGCCAGCAGCCCTCGGGGGGACCGGTGGGAAAAAAACATTCAGTACTTC. Its translation: CASSPRGDRWEKNIQYF.

The rearrangement links TRBV4-1 to TRBJ2-3; 11 positions agree with TRBD2. The J segment lost 0 bases and the V segment lost 0 bases, leaving 14 bases of the junction unmatched. CDR1 and CDR2 from the germline V gene are MGHRA and YSYEKL. This CDR3 is 21 amino acids long. The CDR3 protein is CASSQETGGISGRASTDTQYF. DNA for the CDR3: TGCGCCAGCAGCCAAGAAACAGGGGGCATTAGCGGGAGGGCCAGCACAGATACGCAGTATTTT.

The table lists this clone with a count of one. The rearrangement joins TRBV28 to TRBJ2-5; 16 positions match TRBD2. The germline CDR1 and CDR2 sequences are MDHEN and SYDVKM. The CDR3 sequence is 19 residues long. After removal of 6 bases from V and 5 bases from J, the junction contained 15 bases not matched to a gene. The CDR3 DNA reads as TGTGCCAGCAGGAACCGCGGGACTAGCGGGAGGGCCGTCGGGGAGACCCAGTACTTC. It specifies CASRNRGTSGRAVGETQYF.

The chain employs TRBV27 and TRBJ1-5, with 7 bases fitting TRBD1. CDR1 and CDR2 from the germline V gene are MNHEY and SMNVEV (reference sequence). The V gene end was trimmed by 2 bases and the J gene end by 5 bases; junction bases not matched to a gene: 9. The CDR3 totals 16 residues. The CDR3 loop is CASSLGQVPVYQPQHF. The DNA for the CDR3 is TGTGCCAGCAGTTTAGGACAGGTTCCCGTTTATCAGCCCCAGCATTTT.

The CDR3: CASALGTTADTQYF. In DNA, the CDR3 is TGTGCCAGCGCCCTCGGGACTACGGCAGATACGCAGTATTTT. The chain couples TRBV7-9 to TRBJ2-3, with 7 nucleotides matching TRBD2. Trimming removed 8 bases from V and 4 bases from J; junction bases left unmatched: 9. Per the germline V gene, CDR1 is SEHNR and CDR2 is FQNEAQ (reference sequence). This CDR3 is 14 amino acids long. The variable domain in full, with the rest retrieved from reference TRBV7-9 and TRBJ2-3, is DTGVSQNPRHKITKRGQNVTFRCDPISEHNRLYWYRQTLGQGPEFLTYFQNEAQLEKSRLLSDRFSAERPKGSFSTLEIQRTEQGDSAMYLCASALGTTADTQYFGPGTRLTVL.